This T cell receptor beta chain was recorded in a study of blood T cells in healthy people across ages. General observations from the study: Across the age range, TCR beta diversity per million T cells fell in a roughly linear way.

This CDR3 comprises 14 residues. Germline V gene data show CDR1 as SGHTA and CDR2 as FQGTGA. The V end was cut by 2 bases, the J end by 8 bases, with 15 bases between. This clonotype was seen more than once but under ten times. Its target is not known. Peripheral blood was drawn, about 10 milliliters per donor. Every sample had a minimum of 6.5 million PBMCs isolated. With a J-beta primer mix and a sample-barcoded 5' primer, a second PCR ran about 7 to 12 cycles. Each TCR beta cDNA got a 12-nucleotide random molecular identifier. Each CDR3 protein gets one entry after TCRdb re-called the 5' RACE reads with MiXCR. This table has 1.5 million to 2 million distinct CDR3 sequences, just under 50% appearing once.

Material for sequencing was blood. V usage is TRBV7-3 and J usage is TRBJ2-5, with D hard to call. The clonotype originates from a woman between 40 and 50 years old in good health. The CDR3 nucleotides read TGTGCCAGCAGCTTAGTTTCAGGCTCCGGCACCCAGTACTTC. Its protein product is CASSLVSGSGTQYF.